This T cell receptor (beta chain) was sequenced for a study of technical replicates of blood from a handful of donors. The method was immunoSEQ multiplex PCR; TCRdb's version includes in-frame clones alone and lacks a portion of them. The sample shows more than 70,000 clones, approximately 90% of them seen only once. CDR3 length: 17 residues. The ends lost 0 bases at V and 6 bases at J; junction bases unmatched: 10. Germline V lookup: CDR1 SGHRS, CDR2 YFSETQ. The specimen was T cells isolated from PBMCs. The sequence came from a human donor in good health. V and J are TRBV5-1 and TRBJ1-2; TRBD1 matches at 11 bases. CDR3 residues: CASSLVPGGQGANGYTF. The CDR3, as DNA: TGCGCCAGCAGCTTGGTCCCAGGCGGACAGGGGGCTAATGGCTACACCTTC.